This TCR beta chain stems from a study of blood T cells in healthy people across ages. For the study at large: Through template switching, about one barcoded beta molecule was captured per two T cells, as measured in model experiments.

Per germline, CDR1 SQVTM and CDR2 ANQGSEA. This CDR3 has 17 amino acids. The V segment lost 3 bases and the J segment 0 bases; nucleotides outside the gene matches: 9. The donors, healthy Caucasians from Russia, were aged 6 to 90. Primers used in a second PCR of about 6 to 11 cycles were a sample-barcoded 5' primer and a J-beta primer mix. Tags on each cDNA molecule came from a template-switch adaptor with 12 random nucleotides. Sequencing of every sample gave 3 million or more CDR3-containing paired-end reads. MiXCR was run by TCRdb on the 5' RACE reads, yielding one entry per CDR3 protein. The sample holds about 1,800,000 distinct CDR3 sequences, roughly 27% seen once.

The V and J genes are TRBV29-1 and TRBJ2-2; 8 bases are a match to TRBD2. The specimen sequenced was blood. This TCR derives from a woman aged 25 to 45 in good health. In DNA, the CDR3 is TGCAGCGTTGAGAGGAGGGCGGGGGGTGCGAACACCGGGGAGCTGTTTTTT. Translation: CSVERRAGGANTGELFF.